One sample yielded the 14 T cell receptor beta chains listed below, sequenced in a study of T cells in Graves' hyperthyroidism and ophthalmopathy. Amplification yielded TCR beta CDR3 regions, with RNA transcripts as the source. Primed by the HTBI set, a first-round RT-PCR was run on the TCR CDR3. TCRdb re-called the multiplex PCR reads through MiXCR, storing one row per CDR3 protein. This sample yields some 700,000 distinct CDR3 sequences, of which 15% to 20% are seen a single time; 15% belongs to the top ten. Sequenced: blood. The source is a man in his fifties with Graves' hyperthyroidism.

This clonotype was seen at least ten times. This chain's CDR3 is CASSELGGYGYTF. The DNA for the CDR3 is TGTGCCAGCAGTGAACTCGGGGGGTATGGCTACACCTTC. The chain links TRBV6-1 to TRBJ1-2, with a weak D call TRBD1 (5 bases). The length of the CDR3 is 13 residues. The germline gives CDR1 MNHNS, CDR2 SASEGT. Trimming stripped 2 bases from V and 5 bases from J, with 9 bases between.

This clonotype has ten or more counts. This sequence joins TRBV2 and TRBJ2-3; D not certain. Trimming shortened V by 7 bases and J by 5 bases, and 19 bases separated the two germline ends. The CDR3 is 15 residues long. Germline V gene data show CDR1 as SNHLY and CDR2 as FYNNEI. The CDR3 spells CASTEGNTPVDTQYF. DNA for the CDR3: TGTGCCAGCACCGAAGGTAACACCCCAGTAGATACGCAGTATTTT.

V gene TRBV20-1 combines with J gene TRBJ2-1; TRBD1 might be the D (7 bases). This CDR3 is built from 12 residues. Looked up from germline, CDR1 is DFQATT and CDR2 is SNEGSKA (reference sequence). The V gene lost 6 bases and the J gene lost 6 bases, with 12 bases spanning the gap. In nucleotides, the CDR3 is TGCAGTGCGAGGCAGGGGGGCAATGAGCAGTTCTTC. This codes for CSARQGGNEQFF.

This clonotype was seen only a few times. The rearrangement links TRBV7-2 to TRBJ2-5; 7 bases map to TRBD1. The CDR3 contains 15 residues. The junction had 4 bases not matched to a gene; V was cut back by 1 base and J by 2 bases. Germline values: CDR1 SGHTA, CDR2 FQGNSA. DNA of the CDR3: TGTGCCAGCAGCTTAGGGTCCAGGGGGCAAGAGACCCAGTACTTC. It yields the protein CASSLGSRGQETQYF.

V and J are TRBV9 and TRBJ1-6; possibly TRBD1 for D (5 bases). The CDR3 has 16 amino acids. Germline CDR1 reads SGDLS; CDR2 reads YYNGEE. The V gene lost 4 bases and the J gene lost 1 base, with 12 bases spanning the gap. In DNA form, the CDR3 reads TGTGCCAGCAGCAACCAGGGATTATCCTATAATTCACCCCTCCACTTT. Translating it yields CASSNQGLSYNSPLHF.

This clonotype came up many times. V usage is TRBV2 and J usage is TRBJ2-3; 13 bases are a match to TRBD2. The CDR3 runs 15 residues. Germline values: CDR1 SNHLY, CDR2 FYNNEI. The V gene end was trimmed by 7 bases and the J gene end by 3 bases; junction bases not matched to a gene: 4. The CDR3 bases are TGTGCCAGCATTGGACTAGCGGGAGTTACAGATACGCAGTATTTT. Amino acid sequence: CASIGLAGVTDTQYF.

This clonotype appeared a few times. V is TRBV24-1 and J is TRBJ1-1; 7 bases map to TRBD1. Germline CDR1 is KGHDR and CDR2 is SFDVKD. The junction had 13 bases not matched to a gene; V was cut back by 4 bases and J by 3 bases. The CDR3 contains 17 residues. The CDR3 reads CATSEPRQGRRDTEAFF. CDR3 in DNA: TGTGCCACCAGTGAACCCCGACAGGGAAGAAGGGACACTGAAGCTTTCTTT.

With regard to this clonotype: Given a much more abundant clone one base away, this may be a read error. The genes are TRBV19 and TRBJ1-1; the match to TRBD1 covers 7 bases. From germline, CDR1 is LNHDA and CDR2 SQIVND (reference sequence). The CDR3 loop spans 14 amino acids. This CDR3 is CAGSTTGLVTEAFF. In DNA form, the CDR3 reads TGTGCCGGTAGTACGACAGGGTTGGTCACTGAAGCTTTCTTT.

The chain joins TRBV2 to TRBJ1-2, with TRBD1 identical over 9 bases. V shed 7 bases, J shed 4 bases, and the junction held 4 bases outside the gene matches. Germline CDR1 reads SNHLY; CDR2 reads FYNNEI. The CDR3 spans 13 residues. CDR3 in amino acids: CASIVTGGYGYTF. The CDR3 DNA is TGTGCCAGCATCGTGACAGGGGGCTATGGCTACACCTTC. The entire variable domain, with the rest obtained from reference TRBV2 and TRBJ1-2, is as follows: EPEVTQTPSHQVTQMGQEVILRCVPISNHLYFYWYRQILGQKVEFLVSFYNNEISEKSEIFDDQFSVERPDGSNFTLKIRSTKLEDSAMYFCASIVTGGYGYTFGSGTRLTVV.

This clonotype has ten or more counts. This rearrangement joins TRBV10-3 to TRBJ2-7; TRBD2 might be the D (6 bases). Germline CDR1 is ENHRY and CDR2 is SYGVKD. The CDR3 runs to 14 residues. Trimming cost V 4 bases and J 3 bases, with 13 bases left between them. This CDR3 is CAISGDGSLYEQYF. Written as DNA, the CDR3 is TGTGCCATCAGTGGGGACGGGAGTCTCTACGAGCAGTACTTC.

This clonotype was picked up a small number of times. The junction does not match germline at one end; this may be a read error. The rearrangement uses TRBV11-3 and TRBJ2-7; weak D call: TRBD2 (6 bases). The CDR3 covers 16 residues. CDR1 SGHNT and CDR2 YENEEA come from the germline V gene. CDR3 bases: TGCGCCAGCAGCCAAGATCCTAGCGCAACCCTCTACGAGCAGTACTTC. Translating gives CASSQDPSATLYEQYF.

The chain combines TRBV6-5 with TRBJ2-5; D is ambiguous. Trimming cost V 0 bases and J 4 bases, with 9 bases left between them. CDR1 and CDR2 from the germline V gene are MNHEY and SVGAGI. The CDR3 length is 14 residues. CDR3 in DNA: TGTGCCAGCAGTTACTCTGCAGGAAGAGAGACCCAGTACTTC. Translating gives CASSYSAGRETQYF.

This clonotype has ten or more counts. The gene calls are TRBV4-2 and TRBJ1-1; TRBD1 is a possible D gene (5 bases). V lost 0 bases to trimming and J lost 4 bases, with 9 bases between them. This CDR3 has 14 residues. CDR1 and CDR2 from the germline V gene are LGHNA and YNFKEQ. The CDR3 protein is CASSQDQGRTEAFF. The CDR3 DNA is TGTGCCAGCAGCCAAGACCAGGGTCGCACTGAAGCTTTCTTT.

This clonotype occurred many times. V gene TRBV7-9 combines with J gene TRBJ1-1; D perhaps matches TRBD1 (6 bases). V lost 4 bases and J 3 bases, leaving 15 bases between the germline ends. The germline V gene has CDR1 SEHNR and CDR2 FQNEAQ (reference sequence). CDR3 length: 15 amino acids. CDR3 loop: CASSSNRASDTEAFF. DNA for the CDR3: TGTGCCAGCAGCTCGAACAGGGCCTCCGACACTGAAGCTTTCTTT.